This passage covers 30 T cell receptor beta chains from one sample sequenced in a study of OX40 agonist ivuxolimab in advanced cancers. The table came from immunoSEQ multiplex PCR; TCRdb's copy has only in-frame clones and leaves some out. Here the sample spans 40,000 to 60,000 clones, around 90% being singletons. Specimen: CD4+ or CD8+ T cells sorted from blood, collected in a trial of the OX40 agonist ivuxolimab. Every receptor here comes from an adult with an advanced solid tumor such as melanoma, head and neck, liver or kidney cancer.

V and J are TRBV6-5 and TRBJ2-5; D gene ambiguous. This CDR3 has 13 residues. Germline CDR1 is MNHEY and CDR2 is SVGAGI. V was trimmed by 5 bases and J by 5 bases, leaving 12 bases between them. CDR3 in DNA: TGTGCCAGCAGTCGGGCAGATACGGAGACCCAGTACTTC. This sequence encodes CASSRADTETQYF.

The rearrangement uses TRBV10-3 and TRBJ1-2; 10 bases agree with TRBD1. This CDR3 is built from 13 residues. With 2 bases clipped from V and 7 bases from J, the junction kept 1 base outside the gene matches. The germline CDR1 and CDR2 sequences are ENHRY and SYGVKD. The CDR3 sequence: CAISEGTGVGYTF. The CDR3, as DNA: TGTGCCATCAGTGAGGGGACAGGGGTTGGCTACACCTTC.

The chain combines TRBV19 with TRBJ2-1; 12 nucleotides agree with TRBD2. The CDR3 spans 15 residues. Germline values: CDR1 LNHDA, CDR2 SQIVND (reference sequence). V was clipped by 5 bases and J by 8 bases; unmatched bases: 7. The CDR3 spells CASSLTSGSFDEQFF. CDR3 in DNA: TGTGCCAGTAGTTTGACTAGCGGGAGTTTCGATGAGCAGTTCTTC. The whole variable domain, filled in from reference TRBV19 and TRBJ2-1, reads DGGITQSPKYLFRKEGQNVTLSCEQNLNHDAMYWYRQDPGQGLRLIYYSQIVNDFQKGDIAEGYSVSREKKESFPLTVTSAQKNPTAFYLCASSLTSGSFDEQFFGPGTRLTVL.

The J gene is TRBJ2-3, the V gene TRBV6-6; D may be TRBD1 (5 bases). Germline loops: CDR1 MNHNY, CDR2 SVGAGI (reference sequence). V was clipped by 4 bases and J by 4 bases, with 6 bases between them. The CDR3 is 12 residues long. Written as DNA, the CDR3 is TGTGCCAGCAGTTCACAGGCAGATACGCAGTATTTT. Its translation is CASSSQADTQYF.

The chain has TRBV5-6 and TRBJ1-1; D may be TRBD1 (5 bases). V lost 2 bases and J lost 4, with 12 bases in between. This CDR3 contains 14 residues. CDR1 SGHDT and CDR2 YYEEEE come from the germline V gene. CDR3 nucleotides: TGTGCCAGCAGCTTTTACGGGACGGCCACTGAAGCTTTCTTT. Translation gives CASSFYGTATEAFF.

The genes are TRBV5-4 and TRBJ1-2, with 7 positions matching TRBD1. The junction had 10 bases not matched to a gene; V was cut back by 0 bases and J by 5 bases. From germline, CDR1 is SGHNT and CDR2 YYREEE (reference sequence). This CDR3 comprises 16 residues. The CDR3 is CASSLESVRGGYGYTF. The CDR3 coding sequence is TGTGCCAGCAGCTTGGAGTCTGTCAGGGGGGGTTATGGCTACACCTTC.

The chain couples TRBV19 to TRBJ1-5; tentative D call: TRBD1 (6 bases). Germline V lookup: CDR1 LNHDA, CDR2 SQIVND (reference sequence). Trimming pared 5 bases from V and 4 bases from J, leaving 15 bases between. The CDR3 runs to 15 residues. The CDR3 loop reads CASSGDRFSNQPQHF. DNA for the CDR3: TGTGCCAGTAGTGGAGACAGGTTTTCGAATCAGCCCCAGCATTTT.

The chain joins TRBV28 to TRBJ1-6, with a weak D call TRBD1 (6 bases). Per the germline V gene, CDR1 is MDHEN and CDR2 is SYDVKM. V shed 5 bases and J shed 5 bases, with 19 bases lying between them. The CDR3 has 17 residues. The CDR3 DNA reads TGTGCCAGCAGTATAGGCGGATCGGGACACCATAATTCACCCCTCCACTTT. Translation: CASSIGGSGHHNSPLHF.

A single count supports this clone. The V and J genes are TRBV18 and TRBJ1-1; possibly TRBD1 for D (6 bases). This CDR3 has 15 residues. In germline, CDR1 is KGHSH, CDR2 LQKENI. V was trimmed by 0 bases and J by 2 bases, leaving 10 bases between them. CDR3 in amino acids: CASSPPATGNTEAFF. The DNA of the CDR3 is TGTGCCAGCTCACCACCGGCGACAGGAAACACTGAAGCTTTCTTT.

The chain joins TRBV30 to TRBJ1-4, with D uncertain. The V gene lost 2 bases and the J gene lost 5 bases, with 9 bases spanning the gap. Germline assignment: CDR1 GTSNPN and CDR2 SVGIG (reference sequence). The CDR3 has 13 residues. The CDR3 region has the DNA TGTGCCTGGAGTAGGAGAGCAAATGAAAAACTGTTTTTT. It encodes CAWSRRANEKLFF.

The J gene is TRBJ1-6, the V gene TRBV5-1, with TRBD1 matching over 8 bases. The CDR3 has 16 amino acids. V dropped 4 bases and J dropped 3; count of bases not matched to a gene: 6. Germline V gives CDR1 SGHRS, CDR2 YFSETQ. CDR3 protein: CASSTGTGSYNSPLHF. The CDR3 DNA follows: TGCGCCAGCAGCACCGGGACAGGAAGCTATAATTCACCCCTCCACTTT.

J is TRBJ2-5 and V is TRBV11-2, with 8 bases lining up with TRBD2. The CDR3 is 15 amino acids. Trimming at V came to 5 bases and at J to 5 bases, leaving 10 bases not matched to a gene. CDR1 is SGHAT, CDR2 FQNNGV, per germline. The CDR3 sequence is CASSPGTSLRETQYF. The CDR3 nucleotides read TGTGCCAGCAGCCCTGGGACTAGTCTTAGGGAGACCCAGTACTTC.

The rearrangement uses TRBV29-1 and TRBJ2-7; 12 nucleotides line up with TRBD1. Germline CDR1 reads SQVTM; CDR2 reads ANQGSEA. CDR3 length equals 13 residues. J lost 7 bases, V lost 8 bases, and 9 bases had no gene match. CDR3 sequence (DNA): TGCAGCTCAGCGGGACAGGGGGCGCGGGAGCAGTACTTC. Protein product: CSSAGQGAREQYF.

This clone came up a few times. This chain connects TRBV9 to TRBJ2-1; D is possibly TRBD2 (5 bases). With 0 bases removed from V and 9 bases from J, the gap between germline ends came to 10 bases. In germline, CDR1 is SGDLS, CDR2 YYNGEE. CDR3 length equals 13 residues. CDR3 sequence reads: CASSVDGGGEQFF. The DNA for the CDR3 is TGTGCCAGCAGCGTAGATGGCGGAGGTGAGCAGTTCTTC.

The CDR3 loop is CASRNGGVGKLFF. CDR3 nucleotides: TGTGCCAGCAGGAATGGGGGGGTAGGAAAACTGTTTTTT. The gene calls are TRBV28 and TRBJ1-4; D possibly corresponds to TRBD1 (5 bases). Germline V gene lookup returns CDR1 MDHEN and CDR2 SYDVKM. The CDR3 totals 13 residues. Trimming left V 6 bases short and J 10 bases short, with 15 bases between.

The chain links TRBV2 to TRBJ1-5; no clear D gene. This CDR3 region has 15 residues. CDR1 SNHLY and CDR2 FYNNEI come from the germline V gene. Trimming left V 6 bases short and J 1 base short, with 13 bases between. DNA of the CDR3: TGTGCCAGCAGCCCATACAGCCGGAGCAATCAGCCCCAGCATTTT. Protein sequence: CASSPYSRSNQPQHF.

The chain uses TRBV14 and TRBJ1-4, with a weak D call TRBD1 (6 bases). Germline CDR1 reads SGHDN; CDR2 reads FVKESK. Trimming cost V 4 bases and J 4 bases, with 13 bases left between them. The CDR3 has 15 amino acids. CDR3 amino acids: CASSPWGRGNEKLFF. CDR3 nucleotides: TGTGCCAGCAGCCCATGGGGCAGGGGTAATGAAAAACTGTTTTTT.

This clone was counted once. V is TRBV10-3 and J is TRBJ1-2; D possibly corresponds to TRBD1 (5 bases). This CDR3 is 15 amino acids long. Deletions cut 3 bases from V and 2 bases from J, with 13 bases between. Germline CDR1 ENHRY, CDR2 SYGVKD. The CDR3 here is CAISEEAGENYGYTF. Here the CDR3 DNA reads TGTGCCATCAGTGAAGAGGCGGGGGAAAACTATGGCTACACCTTC.

The rearrangement uses TRBV18 and TRBJ2-5, with 7 positions matching TRBD1. Germline assignment: CDR1 KGHSH and CDR2 LQKENI. The J segment lost 1 base and the V segment lost 3 bases, leaving 2 bases of the junction unmatched. CDR3 length: 14 amino acids. The CDR3 DNA sequence: TGTGCCAGCTCACCGCGACAGGGCCAAGAGACCCAGTACTTC. Translation: CASSPRQGQETQYF.

The genes are TRBV5-5 and TRBJ1-1, with 8 nucleotides matching TRBD1. CDR1 SGHKS and CDR2 YYEKEE come from the germline V gene (reference sequence). This CDR3 contains 14 residues. The trim removed 4 bases at V and 4 bases at J, leaving 6 bases unmatched. The CDR3 here is CASSTTGVGTEAFF. The CDR3 DNA reads TGTGCCAGCAGCACGACAGGGGTCGGCACTGAAGCTTTCTTT.

This clone has just one count. V is TRBV5-1 and J is TRBJ2-3, with D perhaps assigned TRBD1 or TRBD2 (5 bases each). V gave up 2 bases and J gave up 2 bases, with 9 bases separating them. Per germline, CDR1 SGHRS and CDR2 YFSETQ. The CDR3 extends over 14 amino acids. The CDR3 nucleotides are TGCGCCAGCAGCTTAGGGACGGCCACAGATACGCAGTATTTT. Amino acids: CASSLGTATDTQYF.

This clone was counted only a few times. V is TRBV28 and J is TRBJ1-1; no definite D call. Trimming pared 3 bases from V and 8 bases from J, leaving 13 bases between. CDR1 and CDR2 from the germline V gene are MDHEN and SYDVKM. The CDR3 sequence is 13 residues long. The DNA of the CDR3 is TGTGCCAGCAGTTTCCCTCAGGCCAGCGAAGCTTTCTTT. It codes for CASSFPQASEAFF.

The gene calls are TRBV5-1 and TRBJ2-5, with 7 bases lining up with TRBD1. CDR3 size: 14 residues. CDR1 and CDR2 from the germline V gene are SGHRS and YFSETQ. The ends lost 4 bases at V and 4 bases at J; junction bases unmatched: 7. As DNA, the CDR3 is TGCGCCAGCAGCAAAACGAGGGGGCCAGAGACCCAGTACTTC. Its translation: CASSKTRGPETQYF.

The rearrangement uses TRBV11-2 and TRBJ1-4, with D maybe TRBD1 (6 bases). Germline CDR1 and CDR2: SGHAT and FQNNGV. Trimming shortened V by 6 bases and J by 5 bases, and 10 bases separated the two germline ends. This CDR3 is 13 amino acids long. CDR3 loop: CASSPDRNEKLFF. CDR3 bases: TGTGCCAGCAGTCCGGACAGAAATGAAAAACTGTTTTTT.

This chain uses TRBV4-3 with TRBJ1-2, with D perhaps TRBD1 (6 bases). V dropped 1 base and J dropped 8 bases, with 20 bases sitting between them. This CDR3 spans 16 amino acids. The V gene's germline CDR1 is LGHNA and CDR2 YSLEER. The CDR3 reads CASSQGAGTPLLGYTF. The CDR3, as DNA: TGCGCCAGCAGCCAAGGCGCCGGGACACCCTTACTCGGCTACACCTTC.

The chain links TRBV6-5 to TRBJ1-5; D ambiguous. Between the trimmed V and J ends, which lost 6 bases and 3 bases, there was a span of 15 bases. The CDR3 sequence is 15 residues long. CDR1 is MNHEY, CDR2 SVGAGI, per germline. The CDR3 DNA follows: TGTGCCAGCAGCCTTGACCCCTTCTACAATCAGCCCCAGCATTTT. Translated: CASSLDPFYNQPQHF.

The rearrangement uses TRBV19 and TRBJ2-7; weak D call: TRBD1 (6 bases). Germline assignment: CDR1 LNHDA and CDR2 SQIVND (reference sequence). This CDR3 has 15 residues. The V and J ends lost 5 bases and 3 bases respectively, with 17 bases between them. Here the CDR3 reads CASSVQGAGDYEQYF. Written as DNA, the CDR3 is TGTGCCAGTAGTGTACAGGGCGCAGGGGACTACGAGCAGTACTTC.

This sequence joins TRBV5-1 and TRBJ2-5; 10 positions agree with TRBD2. This CDR3 contains 16 residues. The V gene end was trimmed by 0 bases and the J gene end by 5 bases; junction bases not matched to a gene: 7. Germline loops: CDR1 SGHRS, CDR2 YFSETQ. In DNA, the CDR3 is TGCGCCAGCAGCTTGGATCCTAGCGGGGGTGGGGAGACCCAGTACTTC. This translates into CASSLDPSGGGETQYF.

This chain joins TRBV5-6 and TRBJ2-1; 7 bases match TRBD2. The junction had 7 bases not matched to a gene; V was cut back by 2 bases and J by 5 bases. Germline V gene sequence: CDR1 SGHDT, CDR2 YYEEEE. The CDR3 loop spans 15 amino acids. CDR3 in DNA: TGTGCCAGCAGCTTCAGGACTAGGAATAACAATGAGCAGTTCTTC. It specifies CASSFRTRNNNEQFF.

This clone turned up a few times. The chain employs TRBV19 and TRBJ2-3; tentatively, D is TRBD2 (5 bases). The length of the CDR3 is 15 residues. Germline values: CDR1 LNHDA, CDR2 SQIVND (reference sequence). The V end lost 5 bases, the J end lost 0 bases, and 12 bases lay between the germline ends. The CDR3 loop is CASSLSGSSTDTQYF. The CDR3 region has the DNA TGTGCCAGTAGTCTGAGCGGTTCTAGCACAGATACGCAGTATTTT. Full variable domain (rest looked up from reference TRBV19 and TRBJ2-3): DGGITQSPKYLFRKEGQNVTLSCEQNLNHDAMYWYRQDPGQGLRLIYYSQIVNDFQKGDIAEGYSVSREKKESFPLTVTSAQKNPTAFYLCASSLSGSSTDTQYFGPGTRLTVL.